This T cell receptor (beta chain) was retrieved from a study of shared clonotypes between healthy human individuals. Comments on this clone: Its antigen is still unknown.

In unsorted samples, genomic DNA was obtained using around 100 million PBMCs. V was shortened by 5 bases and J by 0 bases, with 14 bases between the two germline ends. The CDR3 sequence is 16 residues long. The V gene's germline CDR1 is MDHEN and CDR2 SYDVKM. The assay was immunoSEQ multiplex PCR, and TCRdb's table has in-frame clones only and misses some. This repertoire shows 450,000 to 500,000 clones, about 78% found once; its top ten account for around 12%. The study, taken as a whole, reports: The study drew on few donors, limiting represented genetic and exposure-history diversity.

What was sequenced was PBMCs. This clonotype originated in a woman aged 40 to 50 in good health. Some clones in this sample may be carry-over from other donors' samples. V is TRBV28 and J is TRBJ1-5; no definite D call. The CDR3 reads CASSPRGYNSNQPQHF. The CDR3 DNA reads TGTGCCAGCAGTCCACGCGGCTATAATAGCAATCAGCCCCAGCATTTT. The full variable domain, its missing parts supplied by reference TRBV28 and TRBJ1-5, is DVKVTQSSRYLVKRTGEKVFLECVQDMDHENMFWYRQDPGLGLRLIYFSYDVKMKEKGDIPEGYSVSREKKERFSLILESASTNQTSMYLCASSPRGYNSNQPQHFGDGTRLSIL.